These 20 T cell receptor beta chains were all obtained from the same sample, sequenced in a study of T cell changes during pregnancy in multiple sclerosis. Only in-frame clones appear in the TCRdb table, and some are missing; sequencing was by immunoSEQ multiplex PCR. There are around 63,000 clones in the sample; 92% occur only once, and 3% lies in the top ten. The source material was CD8+ T cells from peripheral blood mononuclear cells, sampled in the third trimester of pregnancy. Receptors originate from a female donor in good health, enrolled as a control in a pregnancy study.

V usage is TRBV2 and J usage is TRBJ1-2; D is uncertain. The CDR3 consists of 12 residues. V was trimmed by 2 bases and J by 5 bases, leaving 6 bases between them. The germline V gene has CDR1 SNHLY and CDR2 FYNNEI. Here the CDR3 reads CASSESPYGYTF. CDR3 DNA sequence: TGTGCCAGCAGTGAATCCCCTTATGGCTACACCTTC.

This clone appeared a single time. This chain connects TRBV5-1 to TRBJ1-3; D may be TRBD1 (5 bases). The CDR3 has 16 residues. The germline V and J ends were trimmed by 2 bases and 0 bases, with 12 bases remaining between them. CDR1 and CDR2 (germline): SGHRS, YFSETQ. CDR3 protein: CASSFGTDSSGNTIYF. For the CDR3, the DNA is TGCGCCAGCAGCTTCGGAACAGACAGCTCTGGAAACACCATATATTTT.

This chain links TRBV6-5 with TRBJ2-3; D is ambiguous. Trimming took 2 bases from V and 9 from J, leaving 9 bases between them. The germline CDR1 and CDR2 sequences are MNHEY and SVGAGI. CDR3 size: 12 residues. Written as DNA, the CDR3 is TGTGCCAGCAGTTACAACAGTAACACGCAGTATTTT. The encoded protein is CASSYNSNTQYF.

V gene TRBV18 combines with J gene TRBJ2-1; TRBD2 might be the D (5 bases). This CDR3 is 16 amino acids long. Per the germline V gene, CDR1 is KGHSH and CDR2 is LQKENI. Trimming took 3 bases from V and 9 from J, leaving 21 bases between them. The CDR3, as DNA: TGTGCCAGCTCACCCCTACTGGGGTCCCTCGAGGGTGAGCAGTTCTTC. Protein product: CASSPLLGSLEGEQFF.

The chain recombines TRBV7-9 with TRBJ1-6; D is unclear. The CDR3 runs to 18 residues. V was trimmed by 2 bases and J by 6 bases, leaving 20 bases between them. Germline assignment: CDR1 SEHNR and CDR2 FQNEAQ (reference sequence). As DNA, the CDR3 is TGTGCCAGCAGCTTAAGCCCACTCCGGGAAATAACTAATTCACCCCTCCACTTT. This sequence encodes CASSLSPLREITNSPLHF. Looking up the rest from reference TRBV7-9 and TRBJ1-6 gives the full variable domain: DTGVSQNPRHKITKRGQNVTFRCDPISEHNRLYWYRQTLGQGPEFLTYFQNEAQLEKSRLLSDRFSAERPKGSFSTLEIQRTEQGDSAMYLCASSLSPLREITNSPLHFGNGTRLTVT.

The gene calls are TRBV5-6 and TRBJ1-1; D remains unclear. V shed 4 bases and J shed 1 base, with 5 bases lying between them. Germline V gene data show CDR1 as SGHDT and CDR2 as YYEEEE. This CDR3 has 12 amino acids. The CDR3 is CASSAGNTEAFF. CDR3 DNA sequence: TGTGCCAGCAGCGCGGGGAACACTGAAGCTTTCTTT.

The chain is built from TRBV7-2 and TRBJ2-5, with 7 bases matching TRBD1. Germline CDR1 and CDR2: SGHTA and FQGNSA. V was pared by 5 bases and J by 5 bases, with 11 bases of the junction left unmatched. The CDR3 contains 15 residues. The CDR3 sequence: CASSPWTGVRETQYF. CDR3 sequence (DNA): TGTGCCAGCAGCCCCTGGACAGGCGTGAGGGAGACCCAGTACTTC.

This chain joins TRBV7-8 and TRBJ2-1; D may be TRBD2 (6 bases). The CDR3 length is 12 residues. In germline, CDR1 is SGHVS, CDR2 FQNEAQ. V gave up 7 bases and J gave up 12 bases, with 16 bases separating them. This CDR3 is CASTLPEGGQFF. Written as DNA, the CDR3 is TGTGCCAGCACACTACCGGAGGGAGGGCAGTTCTTC.

The chain links TRBV4-1 to TRBJ2-7, with 9 bases matching TRBD1. CDR3 length: 17 residues. Germline CDR1 MGHRA, CDR2 YSYEKL. V gave up 0 bases and J gave up 6 bases; unmatched junction bases: 12. The CDR3 protein is CASSQDVEGQGFPEQYF. CDR3 DNA: TGCGCCAGCAGCCAAGATGTAGAGGGACAGGGCTTCCCCGAGCAGTACTTC.

V usage is TRBV27 and J usage is TRBJ2-1, with 14 nucleotides matching TRBD2. This CDR3 is built from 19 residues. Losses at the gene ends were 6 bases for V and 5 bases for J; bases not matched to a gene: 15. CDR1 and CDR2 (germline): MNHEY, SMNVEV (reference sequence). The chain's CDR3 is CASRKGIGTSGGFDNEQFF. The CDR3 bases are TGTGCCAGCAGAAAAGGGATTGGGACTAGCGGGGGTTTCGACAATGAGCAGTTCTTC.

The chain has TRBV11-2 and TRBJ1-1; D is perhaps TRBD1 (6 bases). Trimming removed 5 bases at V and 1 base at J, with 8 bases between. CDR3 length: 13 amino acids. CDR1 and CDR2 (germline): SGHAT, FQNNGV. The CDR3 spells CASSPTGNTEAFF. The CDR3 DNA reads as TGTGCCAGCAGCCCGACAGGGAACACTGAAGCTTTCTTT.

The gene calls are TRBV4-3 and TRBJ1-1; D might be TRBD1 (5 bases). The CDR3 covers 15 residues. Trimming took off 0 bases at V and 3 bases at J, with 11 bases between the two ends. The germline V gene encodes CDR1 LGHNA and CDR2 YSLEER. DNA of the CDR3: TGCGCCAGCAGCCAAGATTGGGGGGTCCACACTGAAGCTTTCTTT. Its translation: CASSQDWGVHTEAFF.

V gene TRBV29-1 combines with J gene TRBJ1-2; 8 bases are a match to TRBD1. With 0 bases clipped from V and 7 bases from J, the junction kept 4 bases outside the gene matches. The CDR3 is 13 amino acids. Germline values: CDR1 SQVTM, CDR2 ANQGSEA. CDR3 nucleotides: TGCAGCGTTGAAGATGGACAGGGTCGTGGCTACACCTTC. Its translation is CSVEDGQGRGYTF.

This clone was counted once. The gene calls are TRBV2 and TRBJ1-2; tentative D call: TRBD1 (5 bases). Germline-derived CDR1 and CDR2 are SNHLY and FYNNEI. The V gene lost 6 bases and the J gene lost 8 bases, with 16 bases spanning the gap. The CDR3 runs 13 residues. CDR3 in DNA: TGTGCCAGCAGGGGTCCGCAGGGTGAGGGCTACACCTTC. Its protein is CASRGPQGEGYTF.

The chain is built from TRBV19 and TRBJ2-7, with D unclear. Trimming took off 5 bases at V and 0 bases at J, with 11 bases between the two ends. Germline V gene data show CDR1 as LNHDA and CDR2 as SQIVND (reference sequence). The CDR3 consists of 14 residues. CDR3 amino acids: CASSDDTFSYEQYF. DNA for the CDR3: TGTGCCAGTAGTGATGACACGTTCTCCTACGAGCAGTACTTC.

The chain carries TRBV27 and TRBJ2-3; D gene unclear. The CDR3 runs 13 residues. The germline V gene encodes CDR1 MNHEY and CDR2 SMNVEV (reference sequence). Between the trimmed V and J ends, which lost 2 bases and 1 base, there was a span of 4 bases. The CDR3 loop is CASSLVGTDTQYF. The CDR3, as DNA: TGTGCCAGCAGTTTAGTAGGCACAGATACGCAGTATTTT.

The chain has TRBV27 and TRBJ2-1; D is unresolved. The CDR3 loop spans 14 amino acids. Per the germline V gene, CDR1 is MNHEY and CDR2 is SMNVEV (reference sequence). The germline V and J ends were trimmed by 7 bases and 0 bases, with 10 bases remaining between them. For the CDR3, the DNA is TGTGCCAGCACCGTGGCCAGCTCCTACAATGAGCAGTTCTTC. Translated: CASTVASSYNEQFF.

V is TRBV27 and J is TRBJ1-2, with 7 bases matching TRBD1. The CDR3 is 16 amino acids. After removal of 4 bases from V and 6 bases from J, the junction contained 14 bases not matched to a gene. Germline assignment: CDR1 MNHEY and CDR2 SMNVEV (reference sequence). Here the CDR3 reads CASSSQGQQTSNGYTF. CDR3 sequence (DNA): TGTGCCAGCAGTTCCCAGGGACAGCAGACTTCAAATGGCTACACCTTC.

The chain recombines TRBV5-6 with TRBJ2-7; 10 bases match TRBD1. Germline trimming cut 2 bases from V and 2 bases from J; bases unmatched to any gene: 13. This CDR3 region has 18 residues. Germline V gives CDR1 SGHDT, CDR2 YYEEEE. CDR3 protein: CASSFDRGPVGLPYEQYF. The DNA for the CDR3 is TGTGCCAGCAGCTTCGACAGGGGGCCGGTGGGTCTACCCTACGAGCAGTACTTC. Filled out from reference TRBV5-6 and TRBJ2-7, the complete variable domain reads DAGVTQSPTHLIKTRGQQVTLRCSPKSGHDTVSWYQQALGQGPQFIFQYYEEEERQRGNFPDRFSGHQFPNYSSELNVNALLLGDSALYLCASSFDRGPVGLPYEQYFGPGTRLTVT.

This clone was seen only once. The J gene is TRBJ2-7, the V gene TRBV28; 9 nucleotides align to TRBD1. Germline trimming cut 8 bases from V and 2 bases from J; bases unmatched to any gene: 7. The CDR3 spans 14 residues. The germline V gene has CDR1 MDHEN and CDR2 SYDVKM. DNA of the CDR3: TGTGCCAGCTCCGGAGGACAGGGGCCCTACGAGCAGTACTTC. Protein product: CASSGGQGPYEQYF.